This T cell receptor (beta chain) was documented in a study of vaccination effects on CD4 cells after COVID-19. About this clone itself: Its antigen is still unknown.

This table comes from immunoSEQ multiplex PCR, and its TCRdb copy is limited to in-frame clones, with some not included. This sample yields fewer than 40,000 clones, of which around 70% are seen a single time; about 15% belongs to the top ten. The culture ran for around ten days before CD4+ T cells were isolated. Vaccination of participants consisted of two doses of either the BNT162b2 or mRNA-1273 vaccine. Germline V lookup: CDR1 LNHNV, CDR2 YYDKDF (reference sequence). The V end was cut by 5 bases, the J end by 4 bases, with 29 bases between. The CDR3 is made up of 19 amino acids. Sequenced here: CD4+ T cells from PBMCs cultured without peptide, sampled after COVID-19 vaccination. The sequence was obtained from a human donor who received a COVID-19 vaccine. The rearrangement joins TRBV15 to TRBJ1-2, with TRBD1 as a possible D gene (5 bases). This CDR3 is CATSPNSHLSQGPIYGYTF. CDR3 nucleotide sequence: TGTGCCACCAGCCCGAATTCTCACCTCTCGCAGGGACCAATCTATGGCTACACCTTC.